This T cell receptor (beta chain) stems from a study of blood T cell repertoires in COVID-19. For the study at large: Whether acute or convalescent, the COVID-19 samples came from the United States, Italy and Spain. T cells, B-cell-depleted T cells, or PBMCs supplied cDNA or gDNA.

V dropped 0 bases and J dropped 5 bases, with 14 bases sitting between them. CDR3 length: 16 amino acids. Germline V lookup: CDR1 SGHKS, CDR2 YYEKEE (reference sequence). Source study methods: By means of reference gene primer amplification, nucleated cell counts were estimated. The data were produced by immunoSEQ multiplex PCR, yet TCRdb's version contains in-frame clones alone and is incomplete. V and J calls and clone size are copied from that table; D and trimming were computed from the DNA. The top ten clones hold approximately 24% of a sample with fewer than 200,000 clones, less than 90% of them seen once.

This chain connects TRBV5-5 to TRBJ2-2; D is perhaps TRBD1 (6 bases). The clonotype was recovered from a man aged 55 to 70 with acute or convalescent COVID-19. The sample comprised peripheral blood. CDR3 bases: TGTGCCAGCAGCTTGGGGACAGCTTTTCGAACCGGGGAGCTGTTTTTT. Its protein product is CASSLGTAFRTGELFF. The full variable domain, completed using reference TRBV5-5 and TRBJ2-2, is DAGVTQSPTHLIKTRGQQVTLRCSPISGHKSVSWYQQVLGQGPQFIFQYYEKEERGRGNFPDRFSARQFPNYSSELNVNALLLGDSALYLCASSLGTAFRTGELFFGEGSRLTVL.